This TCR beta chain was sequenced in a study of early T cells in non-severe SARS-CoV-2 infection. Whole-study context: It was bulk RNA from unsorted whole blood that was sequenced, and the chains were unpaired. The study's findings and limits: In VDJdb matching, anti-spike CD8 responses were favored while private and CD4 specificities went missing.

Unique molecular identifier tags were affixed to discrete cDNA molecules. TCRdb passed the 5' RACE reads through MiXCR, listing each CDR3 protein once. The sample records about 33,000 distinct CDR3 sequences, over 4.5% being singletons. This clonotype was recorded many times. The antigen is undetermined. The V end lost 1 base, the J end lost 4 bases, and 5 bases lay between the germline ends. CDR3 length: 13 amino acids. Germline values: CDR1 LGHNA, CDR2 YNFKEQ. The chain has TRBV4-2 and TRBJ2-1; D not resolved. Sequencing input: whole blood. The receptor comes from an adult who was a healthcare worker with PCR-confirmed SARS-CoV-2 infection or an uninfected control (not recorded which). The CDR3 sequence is CASSQGLYNEQFF. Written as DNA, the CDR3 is TGTGCCAGCAGCCAAGGGCTATACAATGAGCAGTTCTTC.